The 7 T cell receptor beta chains below all came from one sample that was sequenced in a study of CXCR3-negative and CXCR3-positive naive CD8 T cells. The authors prepared UMI-labeled TRB cDNA libraries by 5' RACE. No DNA is given; TCRdb re-called the 5' RACE reads and lists each CDR3 protein once. In total, the table holds over 150,000 distinct CDR3 sequences. These TCRs are of unknown antigen specificity. Study-wide results and caveats: Hydrophobicity of TRB CDR3s was greater in CXCR3-positive naive cells than in CXCR3-negative naive cells.

The sequencing input was naive CXCR3+ CD8+ T cells from blood. Subset specified: CD45RO-CCR7+CD27+CD95- naive CD8+ T cells expressing CXCR3 (TNR3+). These receptors came from a human donor in good health. Some clones in this sample may be carry-over from other donors' samples.

The gene calls are TRBV29-1 and TRBJ2-2. This CDR3 spans 15 amino acids. Germline V gene data show CDR1 as SQVTM and CDR2 as ANQGSEA. The CDR3 here is CSVEASSRNTGELFF.

V is TRBV2 and J is TRBJ2-3. In germline, CDR1 is SNHLY, CDR2 FYNNEI. The CDR3 length is 12 residues. The CDR3 loop is CASSGLEDTQYF. Full variable domain (rest looked up from reference TRBV2 and TRBJ2-3): EPEVTQTPSHQVTQMGQEVILRCVPISNHLYFYWYRQILGQKVEFLVSFYNNEISEKSEIFDDQFSVERPDGSNFTLKIRSTKLEDSAMYFCASSGLEDTQYFGPGTRLTVL.

The chain is built from TRBV7-3 and TRBJ2-2; TCRdb selects TRBD1, and the lack of DNA leaves this call unchecked. The CDR3 contains 16 residues. Germline V CDR1 and CDR2: SGHTA, FQGTGA. CDR3 sequence: CASSSPPGEGTGELFF. Looking up the rest from reference TRBV7-3 and TRBJ2-2 gives the full variable domain: GAGVSQTPSNKVTEKGKYVELRCDPISGHTALYWYRQSLGQGPEFLIYFQGTGAADDSGLPNDRFFAVRPEGSVSTLKIQRTERGDSAVYLCASSSPPGEGTGELFFGEGSRLTVL.

V and J are TRBV28 and TRBJ2-1; checking the TCRdb D call of TRBD2 is not possible without DNA. There are 16 residues in the CDR3. The germline gives CDR1 MDHEN, CDR2 SYDVKM. CDR3: CASSLILAGGLNEQFF.

This rearrangement joins TRBV28 to TRBJ1-5; the D call from TCRdb, TRBD1, cannot be confirmed without DNA. CDR1 is MDHEN and CDR2 is SYDVKM in the germline V gene. This CDR3 is 15 amino acids long. The CDR3 sequence: CASSLTGLSNQPQHF.

The rearrangement uses TRBV6-4 and TRBJ2-2. CDR3 length: 16 amino acids. CDR1 and CDR2 from the germline V gene are MRHNA and SNTAGT. The CDR3 sequence is CASSDSGSANTGELFF.

The chain recombines TRBV5-4 with TRBJ2-7; no DNA is available, so the TRBD1 call from TCRdb remains unchecked. Germline values: CDR1 SGHNT, CDR2 YYREEE (reference sequence). This CDR3 has 14 amino acids. This CDR3 reads CASAPGQGAWEQYF.